The 14 T cell receptor beta chains below were found in one sample sequenced in a study of PD-L1 blockade in urothelial cancer. This table comes from immunoSEQ multiplex PCR, and its TCRdb copy is limited to in-frame clones, with some not included. This sample has more than 90,000 clones; roughly 91% occur once, and the top ten carry approximately 2%. As to time point: pretreatment peripheral blood. Sequencing used PBMCs, obtained around atezolizumab (anti-PD-L1) treatment. The receptors were sampled from a man aged 55 to 69 with urothelial cancer.

The J gene is TRBJ2-7, the V gene TRBV30; TRBD1 matches at 11 bases. V was clipped by 4 bases and J by 2 bases; unmatched bases: 7. From germline, CDR1 is GTSNPN and CDR2 SVGIG (reference sequence). The CDR3 has 15 amino acids. The CDR3 sequence is CAWTPGTGGAYEQYF. The CDR3 DNA is TGTGCCTGGACCCCCGGGACAGGGGGAGCCTACGAGCAGTACTTC.

This chain joins TRBV5-4 and TRBJ2-2, with TRBD1 identical over 7 bases. Per germline, CDR1 SGHNT and CDR2 YYREEE (reference sequence). The trim removed 0 bases at V and 6 bases at J, leaving 8 bases unmatched. The CDR3 runs to 16 residues. CDR3 region: CASSLGPSTGAGELFF. The DNA for the CDR3 is TGTGCCAGCAGCTTGGGCCCCAGTACAGGGGCCGGGGAGCTGTTTTTT.

A remark on this clone: One end of the junction fails to match germline, which may point to a read error. The V and J genes are TRBV7-8 and TRBJ1-1; perhaps TRBD1 as D (6 bases). Germline loops: CDR1 SGHVS, CDR2 FQNEAQ. This CDR3 comprises 13 residues. The CDR3 sequence: CASTLKGDTEAFF. CDR3 nucleotide sequence: TGTGCCAGCACCTTAAAGGGGGATACTGAAGCTTTCTTT.

This sequence joins TRBV6-5 and TRBJ2-2, with D possibly being TRBD1 (6 bases). Trimming removed 5 bases from V and 5 bases from J, with 15 bases in between. This CDR3 has 15 amino acids. Germline CDR1 and CDR2: MNHEY and SVGAGI. CDR3 DNA: TGTGCCAGCAGTGCGCAGGACAGAATTACCGGGGAGCTGTTTTTT. Translated: CASSAQDRITGELFF.

This chain connects TRBV11-2 to TRBJ1-3; tentative D call: TRBD1 (5 bases). V was clipped by 6 bases and J by 4 bases, with 22 bases between them. The germline gives CDR1 SGHAT, CDR2 FQNNGV. The CDR3 is 17 amino acids. As DNA, the CDR3 is TGTGCCAGCAGGCCTTTGAGGCAGGGAAAAGCCGGAAACACCATATATTTT. Protein: CASRPLRQGKAGNTIYF.

Sample share makes this clone medium-sized (0.01 to 0.1%). The chain combines TRBV7-9 with TRBJ1-2; 9 bases are shared with TRBD1. CDR3 length equals 16 residues. V was clipped by 1 base and J by 6 bases; unmatched bases: 9. Looked up from germline, CDR1 is SEHNR and CDR2 is FQNEAQ (reference sequence). CDR3 region: CASSLGGQGLTDGYTF. CDR3 bases: TGTGCCAGCAGCTTAGGAGGACAGGGGCTGACTGATGGCTACACCTTC.

The chain employs TRBV5-1 and TRBJ1-1; D is perhaps TRBD1 (6 bases). The CDR3 sequence is 14 residues long. Germline CDR1 reads SGHRS; CDR2 reads YFSETQ. V shed 5 bases and J shed 1 base, with 12 bases lying between them. The CDR3 reads CASRDQGWNTEAFF. DNA for the CDR3: TGCGCCAGCAGAGATCAGGGGTGGAACACTGAAGCTTTCTTT. Full variable domain (outside the CDR3, taken from reference TRBV5-1 and TRBJ1-1): KAGVTQTPRYLIKTRGQQVTLSCSPISGHRSVSWYQQTPGQGLQFLFEYFSETQRNKGNFPGRFSGRQFSNSRSEMNVSTLELGDSALYLCASRDQGWNTEAFFGQGTRLTVV.

The rearrangement uses TRBV5-1 and TRBJ1-1, with a weak D call TRBD1 (5 bases). Trimming stripped 5 bases from V and 3 bases from J, with 11 bases between. Germline V gives CDR1 SGHRS, CDR2 YFSETQ. This CDR3 has 13 amino acids. The CDR3, as DNA: TGCGCCAGCAGGGGGGGGGAAGACACTGAAGCTTTCTTT. Translation gives CASRGGEDTEAFF.

The chain recombines TRBV9 with TRBJ2-5; 9 bases agree with TRBD2. This CDR3 contains 14 residues. Germline V lookup: CDR1 SGDLS, CDR2 YYNGEE. After removal of 0 bases from V and 5 bases from J, the junction contained 2 bases not matched to a gene. The CDR3 loop is CASSVASGRETQYF. In DNA, the CDR3 is TGTGCCAGCAGCGTAGCAAGCGGGAGGGAGACCCAGTACTTC.

The chain uses TRBV5-4 and TRBJ2-3; 11 nucleotides align to TRBD1. V shed 2 bases, J shed 4 bases, and the junction held 3 bases outside the gene matches. The CDR3 runs 15 residues. Germline CDR1 is SGHNT and CDR2 is YYREEE (reference sequence). In DNA, the CDR3 is TGTGCCAGCAGCTTCAGGACAGGGGGCGCAGATACGCAGTATTTT. Translated: CASSFRTGGADTQYF.

The chain couples TRBV5-1 to TRBJ2-5; 8 bases line up with TRBD2. CDR1 and CDR2 from the germline V gene are SGHRS and YFSETQ. The CDR3 is 15 amino acids. Unmatched junction bases numbered 8, after V lost 2 bases and J lost 5 bases. CDR3 DNA: TGCGCCAGCAGCTTAGGCGCGGGGGGACTGGAGACCCAGTACTTC. Translating gives CASSLGAGGLETQYF.

The gene calls are TRBV7-9 and TRBJ1-4; D gene uncertain. The CDR3 consists of 13 residues. Germline V gives CDR1 SEHNR, CDR2 FQNEAQ (reference sequence). The V end lost 8 bases, the J end lost 8 bases, and 15 bases lay between the germline ends. The CDR3 loop reads CASAGSGGEKLFF. The CDR3 DNA reads TGTGCCAGCGCCGGGAGTGGAGGAGAAAAACTGTTTTTT.

This sequence joins TRBV20-1 and TRBJ2-7; 7 bases are shared with TRBD2. Per the germline V gene, CDR1 is DFQATT and CDR2 is SNEGSKA (reference sequence). The CDR3 loop spans 11 amino acids. Unmatched junction bases numbered 4, after V lost 7 bases and J lost 4 bases. The CDR3: CSGRETYEQYF. CDR3 coding DNA: TGCAGTGGGCGGGAGACGTACGAGCAGTACTTC.

The chain uses TRBV10-3 and TRBJ2-1; TRBD2 is a possible D gene (7 bases). The germline V gene encodes CDR1 ENHRY and CDR2 SYGVKD. Trimming pared 2 bases from V and 0 bases from J, leaving 8 bases between. CDR3 length equals 15 residues. This chain's CDR3 is CAISEGGASYNEQFF. The DNA for the CDR3 is TGTGCCATCAGTGAGGGGGGGGCCTCCTACAATGAGCAGTTCTTC.